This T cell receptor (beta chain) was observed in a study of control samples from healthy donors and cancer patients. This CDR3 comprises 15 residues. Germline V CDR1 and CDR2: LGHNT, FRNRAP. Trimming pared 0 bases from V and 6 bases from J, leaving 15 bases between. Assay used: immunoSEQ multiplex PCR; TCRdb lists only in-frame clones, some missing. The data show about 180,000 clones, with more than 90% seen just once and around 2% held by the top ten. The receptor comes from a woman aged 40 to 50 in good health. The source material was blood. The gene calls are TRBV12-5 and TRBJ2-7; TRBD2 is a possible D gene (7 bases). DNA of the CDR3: TGTGCTAGTGGTTTGGTAGGGGGGGGATCGGGCGAGCAGTACTTC. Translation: CASGLVGGGSGEQYF.